Listed below are T cell receptor beta chains from one sample, sequenced in a study of Ad26.COV2.S vaccination and SARS-CoV-2 variants. Clones were read by immunoSEQ multiplex PCR, and TCRdb kept only the in-frame ones, dropping some. The profile shows roughly 680,000 clones, about 89% of them singletons. The specimen was peripheral blood, collected in a trial of Ad26.COV2.S vaccine versus placebo. These receptors came from a person between 18 and 59 years old who received the Ad26.COV2.S COVID-19 vaccine or a placebo. Each CDR3 is given without its conserved first and last residue.

TRBV7-3 ASSLNQNTEAF
TRBV5-1 ASSHGQVGEQY
TRBV19 ASSIGGRETQY
TRBV5-1 ASSYGQGAGYGYT
TRBV19 ASRGTLSYNEQF
TRBV10-3 AISGQGSYEQY
TRBV2 ASSEGQGPNEKLF
TRBV5-8 ASSWGTWLRNQPQH
TRBV12-3/TRBV12-4 ASSLADRGQF
TRBV9 ASSAQGLAGEKQF
TRBV15 ATSRDSQGVYGYT
TRBV7-2 ASSLATGSYEQY
TRBV25-1 ASTGTAVYEQY
TRBV6-2/TRBV6-3 ASSGRDGYEQY
TRBV7-2 ASSLEIAGGLRTQY
TRBV6-1 ASSERGGPTNEKLF
TRBV11-2 ASSLARTLKPDTQY
TRBV9 ASSVDAGPQWPQH
TRBV3-1/TRBV3-2 ASSQEGGSWAF
TRBV6-6 AGGRTERHNEQF
TRBV6-1 ASSERPLYEQY
TRBV15 ATSPRGTYEQY
TRBV19 ASSRGEAGELF
TRBV7-2 ASSLAGTIYNEQF
TRBV6-6 ASSYLDNDGSYEQY
TRBV6-6 ASSYGTESSYEQY
TRBV12-5 ASGLDGTSTDTQY
TRBV5-1 ASSLAARVEETQY
TRBV18 ASSGQGLSTS
TRBV7-2 ASSLAVLDTQY
TRBV10-3 AISKGTARRGTTNEKLF
TRBV7-9 ASSFTPGQGEAF
TRBV11-3 ASSLDWTGELF